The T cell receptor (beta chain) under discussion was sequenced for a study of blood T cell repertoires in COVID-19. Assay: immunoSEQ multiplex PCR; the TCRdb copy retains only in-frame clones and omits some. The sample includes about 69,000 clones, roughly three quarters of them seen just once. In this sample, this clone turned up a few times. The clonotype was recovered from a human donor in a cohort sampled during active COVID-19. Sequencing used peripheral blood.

The CDR3, as DNA: TGTGCCAGCAGCGGAGCGGGGGCCCGGGGCAATGAGCAGTTCTTC. Its protein is CASSGAGARGNEQFF. The rearrangement uses TRBV5-6 and TRBJ2-1; 8 bases agree with TRBD2. The germline gives CDR1 SGHDT, CDR2 YYEEEE. This CDR3 spans 15 amino acids. The V gene end was trimmed by 4 bases and the J gene end by 6 bases; junction bases not matched to a gene: 9.